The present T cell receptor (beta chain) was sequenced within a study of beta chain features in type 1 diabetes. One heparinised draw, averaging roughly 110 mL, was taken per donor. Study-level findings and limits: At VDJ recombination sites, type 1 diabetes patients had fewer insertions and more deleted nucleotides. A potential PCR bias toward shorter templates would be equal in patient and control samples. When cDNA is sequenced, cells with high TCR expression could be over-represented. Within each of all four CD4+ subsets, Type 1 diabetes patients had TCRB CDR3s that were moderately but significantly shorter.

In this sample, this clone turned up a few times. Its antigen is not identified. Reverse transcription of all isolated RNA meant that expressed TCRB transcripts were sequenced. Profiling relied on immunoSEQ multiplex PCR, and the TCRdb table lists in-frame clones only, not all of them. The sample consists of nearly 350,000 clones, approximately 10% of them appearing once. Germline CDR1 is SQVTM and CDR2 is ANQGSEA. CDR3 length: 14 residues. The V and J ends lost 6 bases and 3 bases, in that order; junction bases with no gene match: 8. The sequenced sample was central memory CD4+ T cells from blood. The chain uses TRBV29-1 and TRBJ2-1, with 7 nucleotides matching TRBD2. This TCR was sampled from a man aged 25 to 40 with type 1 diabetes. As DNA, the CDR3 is TGCAGCGTGGCCGGGACTAATTTCTACAATGAGCAGTTCTTC. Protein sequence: CSVAGTNFYNEQFF.